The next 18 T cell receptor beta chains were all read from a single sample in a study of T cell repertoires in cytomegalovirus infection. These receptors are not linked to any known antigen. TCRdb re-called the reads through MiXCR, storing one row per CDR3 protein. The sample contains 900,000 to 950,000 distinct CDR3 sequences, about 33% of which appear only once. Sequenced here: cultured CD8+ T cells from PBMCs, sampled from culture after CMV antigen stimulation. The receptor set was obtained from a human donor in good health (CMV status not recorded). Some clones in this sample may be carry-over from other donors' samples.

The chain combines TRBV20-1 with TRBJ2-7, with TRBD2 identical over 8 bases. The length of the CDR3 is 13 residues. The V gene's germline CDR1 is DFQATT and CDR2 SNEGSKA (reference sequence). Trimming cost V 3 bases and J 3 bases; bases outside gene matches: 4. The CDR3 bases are TGCAGTGCTAGGAGCGGGGGAAACTACGAGCAGTACTTC. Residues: CSARSGGNYEQYF.

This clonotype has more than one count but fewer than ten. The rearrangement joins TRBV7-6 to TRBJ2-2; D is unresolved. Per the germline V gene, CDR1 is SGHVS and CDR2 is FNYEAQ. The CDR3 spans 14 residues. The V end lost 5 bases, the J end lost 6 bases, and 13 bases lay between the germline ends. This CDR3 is CASSLVSPAGELFF. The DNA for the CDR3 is TGTGCCAGCAGCCTAGTTAGTCCCGCCGGGGAGCTGTTTTTT.

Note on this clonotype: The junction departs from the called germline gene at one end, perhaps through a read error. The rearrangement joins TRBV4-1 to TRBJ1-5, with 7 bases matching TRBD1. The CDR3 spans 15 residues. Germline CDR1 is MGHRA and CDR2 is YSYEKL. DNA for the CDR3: TGCACCAGCAGCCAAGAGCCAGGGGGAGGCCAGCCCCAGCATTTT. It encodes CTSSQEPGGGQPQHF.

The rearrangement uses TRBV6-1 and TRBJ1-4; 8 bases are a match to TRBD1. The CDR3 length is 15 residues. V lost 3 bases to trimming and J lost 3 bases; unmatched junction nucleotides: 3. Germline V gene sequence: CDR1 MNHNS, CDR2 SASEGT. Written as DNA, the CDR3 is TGTGCCAGCAGTGACAGGGGGCTGGCTAATGAAAAACTGTTTTTT. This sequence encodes CASSDRGLANEKLFF.

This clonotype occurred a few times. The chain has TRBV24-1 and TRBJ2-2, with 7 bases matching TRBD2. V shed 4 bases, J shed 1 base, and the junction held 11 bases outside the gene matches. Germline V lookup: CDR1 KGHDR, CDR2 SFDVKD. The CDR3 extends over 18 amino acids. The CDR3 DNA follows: TGTGCCACCAGTGACCCTGTTTCTCCTAGCGGGAACACCGGGGAGCTGTTTTTT. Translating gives CATSDPVSPSGNTGELFF.

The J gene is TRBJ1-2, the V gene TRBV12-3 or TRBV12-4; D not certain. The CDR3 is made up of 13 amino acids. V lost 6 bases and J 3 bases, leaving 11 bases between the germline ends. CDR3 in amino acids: CASRKTQDYGYTF. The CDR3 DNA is TGTGCCAGCAGGAAGACTCAAGACTATGGCTACACCTTC.

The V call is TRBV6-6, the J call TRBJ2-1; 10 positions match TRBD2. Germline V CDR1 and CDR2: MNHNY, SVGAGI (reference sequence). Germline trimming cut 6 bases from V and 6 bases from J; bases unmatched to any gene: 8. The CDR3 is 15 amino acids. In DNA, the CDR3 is TGTGCCAGCAGCCGCGGACTAGCGGACAGCAATGAGCAGTTCTTC. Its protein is CASSRGLADSNEQFF.

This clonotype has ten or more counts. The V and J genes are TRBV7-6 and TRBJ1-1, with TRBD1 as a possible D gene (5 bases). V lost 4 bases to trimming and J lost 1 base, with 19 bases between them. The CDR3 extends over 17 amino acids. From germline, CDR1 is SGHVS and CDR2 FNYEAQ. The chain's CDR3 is CASSYLSPVQGNTEAFF. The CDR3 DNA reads TGTGCCAGCAGCTACCTATCCCCCGTGCAGGGGAACACTGAAGCTTTCTTT. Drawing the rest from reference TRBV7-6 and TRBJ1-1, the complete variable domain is GAGVSQSPRYKVTKRGQDVALRCDPISGHVSLYWYRQALGQGPEFLTYFNYEAQQDKSGLPNDRFSAERPEGSISTLTIQRTEQRDSAMYRCASSYLSPVQGNTEAFFGQGTRLTVV.

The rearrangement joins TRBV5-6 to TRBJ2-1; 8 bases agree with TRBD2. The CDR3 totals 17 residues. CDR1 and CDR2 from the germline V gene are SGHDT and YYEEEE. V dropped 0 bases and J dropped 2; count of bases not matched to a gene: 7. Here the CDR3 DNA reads TGTGCCAGCAGCTTGGGGCTTTCGGGGGGGCCCTACAATGAGCAGTTCTTC. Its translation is CASSLGLSGGPYNEQFF.

CDR3 sequence: CASSTGQEINYGYTF. The CDR3 coding sequence is TGTGCCAGCAGCACCGGACAGGAGATTAACTATGGCTACACCTTC. V and J are TRBV13 and TRBJ1-2; 7 bases are shared with TRBD1. Per germline, CDR1 PRHDT and CDR2 FYEKMQ (reference sequence). V trimming: 5 bases; J trimming: 1 base; junction bases outside the gene matches: 7. CDR3 length: 15 residues.

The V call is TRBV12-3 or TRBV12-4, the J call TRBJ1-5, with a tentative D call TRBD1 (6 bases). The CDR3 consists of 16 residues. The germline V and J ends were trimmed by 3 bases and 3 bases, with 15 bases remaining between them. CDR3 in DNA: TGTGCCAGCAGTTTCTCCTACACAGGGTACAATCAGCCCCAGCATTTT. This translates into CASSFSYTGYNQPQHF.

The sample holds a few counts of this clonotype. CDR3 nucleotide sequence: TGTGCCAGCAGTTACTCGAGATACCTTTCCTACGAGCAGTACTTC. The encoded protein is CASSYSRYLSYEQYF. This rearrangement joins TRBV6-5 to TRBJ2-7, with unresolved D. Germline loops: CDR1 MNHEY, CDR2 SVGAGI. Trimming pared 0 bases from V and 1 base from J, leaving 10 bases between. This CDR3 contains 15 residues.

CDR3: CASSQEGAGVQETQYF. The CDR3 DNA reads as TGTGCCAGCAGCCAAGAAGGAGCGGGGGTGCAAGAGACCCAGTACTTC. This sequence joins TRBV4-2 and TRBJ2-5, with TRBD2 identical over 8 bases. Germline V CDR1 and CDR2: LGHNA, YNFKEQ. The CDR3 spans 16 residues. Trimming cost V 0 bases and J 2 bases; bases outside gene matches: 5.

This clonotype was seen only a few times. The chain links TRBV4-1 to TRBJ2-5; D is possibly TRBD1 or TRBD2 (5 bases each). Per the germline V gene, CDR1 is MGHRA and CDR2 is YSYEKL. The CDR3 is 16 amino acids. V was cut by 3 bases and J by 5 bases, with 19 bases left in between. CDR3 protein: CASSHPKEGRLETQYF. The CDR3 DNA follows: TGCGCCAGCAGCCACCCAAAAGAGGGGCGATTGGAGACCCAGTACTTC.

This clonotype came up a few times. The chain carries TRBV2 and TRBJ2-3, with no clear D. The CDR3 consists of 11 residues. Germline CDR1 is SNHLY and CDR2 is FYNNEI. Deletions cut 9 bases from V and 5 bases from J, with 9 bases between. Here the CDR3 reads CASPRGDTQYF. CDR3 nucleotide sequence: TGTGCCAGTCCTAGAGGAGATACGCAGTATTTT.

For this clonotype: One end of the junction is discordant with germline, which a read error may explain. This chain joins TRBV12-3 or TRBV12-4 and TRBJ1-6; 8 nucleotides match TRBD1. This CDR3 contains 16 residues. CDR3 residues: CTSSLARQGAHSPLHF. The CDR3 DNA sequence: TGTACCAGCAGTTTGGCTCGGCAGGGGGCTCATTCACCCCTCCACTTT.

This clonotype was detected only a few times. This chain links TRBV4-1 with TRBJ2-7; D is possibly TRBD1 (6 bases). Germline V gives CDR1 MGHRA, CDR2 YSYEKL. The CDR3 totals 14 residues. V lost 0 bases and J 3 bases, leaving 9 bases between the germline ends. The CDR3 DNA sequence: TGCGCCAGCAGCCAAGATAGAGGGGGCTACGAGCAGTACGTC. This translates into CASSQDRGGYEQYV.

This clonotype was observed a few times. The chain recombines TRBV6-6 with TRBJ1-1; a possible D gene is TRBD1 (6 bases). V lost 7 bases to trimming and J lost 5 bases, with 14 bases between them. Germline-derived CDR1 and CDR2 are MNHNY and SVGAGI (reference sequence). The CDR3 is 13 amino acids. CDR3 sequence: CASTLTGRTEAFF. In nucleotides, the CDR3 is TGTGCCAGCACCCTCACAGGGAGAACTGAAGCTTTCTTT.